What follows are 19 T cell receptor beta chains derived from one specimen sequenced in a study of blood T cell repertoires in COVID-19. Clones were read by immunoSEQ multiplex PCR, and TCRdb kept only the in-frame ones, dropping some. The table shows some 150,000 clones, with more than 85% occurring only once. The sample consisted of peripheral blood. These receptors all come from a human donor in a cohort sampled during active COVID-19.

The J gene is TRBJ2-7, the V gene TRBV18; 9 nucleotides match TRBD1. CDR3 length equals 14 residues. The germline gives CDR1 KGHSH, CDR2 LQKENI. Trimming took 5 bases from V and 3 from J; bases not matched to a gene: 5. The CDR3 loop reads CASSAGQGLYEQYF. CDR3 sequence (DNA): TGTGCCAGCTCAGCGGGACAGGGCCTCTACGAGCAGTACTTC.

The chain has TRBV19 and TRBJ2-1; 9 bases fit TRBD2. CDR1 is LNHDA and CDR2 is SQIVND in the germline V gene (reference sequence). Unmatched junction bases numbered 11, after V lost 5 bases and J lost 9 bases. The CDR3 covers 15 residues. The CDR3 region has the DNA TGTGCCAGTAGTCCCGCTGGCGGGGGGGCCTTTGAGCAGTTCTTC. This translates into CASSPAGGGAFEQFF.

This clone has just one count. V is TRBV27 and J is TRBJ1-4; 7 bases are a match to TRBD1. Germline CDR1 MNHEY, CDR2 SMNVEV (reference sequence). V dropped 5 bases and J dropped 2; count of bases not matched to a gene: 17. The CDR3 is 19 residues long. DNA for the CDR3: TGTGCCAGCAGTAGAGGCCCGGGACAGACCGGTAGGACTAATGAAAAACTGTTTTTT. It translates to CASSRGPGQTGRTNEKLFF.

The gene calls are TRBV3-1 (or the pseudogene TRBV3-2) and TRBJ2-3, with D perhaps TRBD2 (7 bases). Germline CDR1 is LGHDT and CDR2 is YNNKEL (reference sequence). The V gene lost 5 bases and the J gene lost 1 base, with 10 bases spanning the gap. The CDR3 consists of 14 residues. CDR3 residues: CASSSGGRTDTQYF. As DNA, the CDR3 is TGTGCCAGCAGCTCGGGGGGCCGCACAGATACGCAGTATTTT.

For the CDR3, the DNA is TGTGCCATCAGTGAGCCACCTGGACTAGCAAATTACAATGAGCAGTTCTTC. Its protein product is CAISEPPGLANYNEQFF. The rearrangement joins TRBV10-3 to TRBJ2-1; TRBD2 agrees at 8 bases. CDR3 length: 17 amino acids. The V and J ends lost 2 bases and 4 bases, in that order; junction bases with no gene match: 10. In germline, CDR1 is ENHRY, CDR2 SYGVKD.

This rearrangement joins TRBV6-1 to TRBJ2-7; no clear D. Per the germline V gene, CDR1 is MNHNS and CDR2 is SASEGT. The CDR3 totals 11 residues. Trimming left V 3 bases short and J 3 bases short, with 3 bases between. The DNA of the CDR3 is TGTGCCAGCAGTGACCTCTACGAGCAGTACTTC. Protein: CASSDLYEQYF.

This clone was seen once. V is TRBV28 and J is TRBJ1-4; D unresolved. CDR1 and CDR2 (germline): MDHEN, SYDVKM. This CDR3 spans 15 amino acids. V lost 2 bases and J 1 base, leaving 8 bases between the germline ends. CDR3 coding DNA: TGTGCCAGCAGTTTAGCGGGGAGAACTAATGAAAAACTGTTTTTT. It specifies CASSLAGRTNEKLFF.

This chain joins TRBV23-1 and TRBJ2-1; 7 positions agree with TRBD2. TRBV23-1 is noted as an ORF with a role that remains uncertain. CDR3 length equals 15 residues. Unmatched junction bases numbered 10, after V lost 7 bases and J lost 4 bases. The CDR3: CASTEKGRGYNEQFF. For the CDR3, the DNA is TGCGCCAGCACCGAAAAGGGGCGGGGGTACAATGAGCAGTTCTTC.

The chain combines TRBV12-1 with TRBJ2-5; the tabulated D call, TRBD1, remains unverified against the DNA. TRBV12-1 is an annotated pseudogene. The CDR3 consists of 14 residues. The CDR3 reads CASSFGDRLETQYF. The CDR3 nucleotides read TGTGCCAGCAGCTTTGGAGACAGGTTAGAGACCCAGTACTTC.

This clone was recorded a few times. The chain recombines TRBV10-2 with TRBJ2-1, with 8 bases identical to TRBD2. The CDR3 is 17 residues long. V lost 0 bases and J lost 7; bases outside the gene matches: 11. Germline V gene sequence: CDR1 WSHSY, CDR2 SAAADI. The DNA of the CDR3 is TGCGCCAGCAGTGAGTCGAAACGGGCGGGAGGTCGAAATGAGCAGTTCTTC. Amino acid sequence: CASSESKRAGGRNEQFF.

The chain combines TRBV29-1 with TRBJ2-5, with TRBD1 identical over 7 bases. Trimming cost V 4 bases and J 3 bases; bases outside gene matches: 2. Germline lookup yields CDR1 SQVTM and CDR2 ANQGSEA. The CDR3 is made up of 12 amino acids. This chain's CDR3 is CSVGGQEETQYF. In DNA, the CDR3 is TGCAGCGTTGGTGGACAGGAAGAGACCCAGTACTTC.

This clone was counted a single time. The CDR3 is CASSPFEGNTGELFF. As DNA, the CDR3 is TGTGCCAGCTCACCCTTTGAGGGGAACACCGGGGAGCTGTTTTTT. The rearrangement joins TRBV18 to TRBJ2-2; perhaps TRBD2 as D (5 bases). The CDR3 spans 15 residues. Trimming took 3 bases from V and 1 from J, leaving 9 bases between them. From germline, CDR1 is KGHSH and CDR2 LQKENI.

This clone was seen once. The V gene is TRBV15, the J gene TRBJ1-5; tentatively, D is TRBD1 (5 bases). Germline lookup yields CDR1 LNHNV and CDR2 YYDKDF (reference sequence). This CDR3 has 16 residues. Trimming pared 5 bases from V and 4 bases from J, leaving 18 bases between. CDR3 nucleotides: TGTGCCACCAGCTCCCCGAGCGGGGGGAGAAATCAGCCCCAGCATTTT. The encoded protein is CATSSPSGGRNQPQHF.

The CDR3 DNA reads TGTGCCAGCAGCGACGGGACAGGGGTCCTGAACACTGAAGCTTTCTTT. This codes for CASSDGTGVLNTEAFF. J is TRBJ1-1 and V is TRBV7-9, with 10 bases aligning to TRBD1. There are 16 residues in the CDR3. The germline V gene has CDR1 SEHNR and CDR2 FQNEAQ (reference sequence). Losses at the gene ends were 5 bases for V and 0 bases for J; bases not matched to a gene: 6.

The rearrangement links TRBV2 to TRBJ1-1, with D hard to call. Germline-derived CDR1 and CDR2 are SNHLY and FYNNEI. CDR3 size: 15 residues. Deletions cut 5 bases from V and 1 base from J, with 14 bases between. CDR3 amino acids: CASSPLWAGNTEAFF. The DNA of the CDR3 is TGTGCCAGCAGTCCCCTATGGGCAGGGAACACTGAAGCTTTCTTT.

The chain employs TRBV11-2 and TRBJ1-4, with a weak D call TRBD1 (5 bases). Germline V gene lookup returns CDR1 SGHAT and CDR2 FQNNGV. V lost 4 bases to trimming and J lost 7 bases, with 13 bases between them. This CDR3 has 14 amino acids. CDR3 coding DNA: TGTGCCAGCAGCTCCATCAGGGAAATTGAAAAACTGTTTTTT. Translated, it gives CASSSIREIEKLFF.

This clone showed up just a few times. The J gene is TRBJ1-2, the V gene TRBV2; TRBD1 matches 7 bases. Looked up from germline, CDR1 is SNHLY and CDR2 is FYNNEI. This CDR3 is 14 amino acids long. V lost 5 bases, J lost 0 bases, and 3 bases stayed unmatched. CDR3 region: CASSRQGPNYGYTF. The CDR3 bases are TGTGCCAGCAGTCGACAGGGCCCTAACTATGGCTACACCTTC. The full variable domain, with the rest looked up from reference TRBV2 and TRBJ1-2, is EPEVTQTPSHQVTQMGQEVILRCVPISNHLYFYWYRQILGQKVEFLVSFYNNEISEKSEIFDDQFSVERPDGSNFTLKIRSTKLEDSAMYFCASSRQGPNYGYTFGSGTRLTVV.

The V and J genes are TRBV2 and TRBJ1-6, with D perhaps matching TRBD1 (6 bases). CDR3 size: 16 residues. The V and J ends lost 5 bases and 2 bases respectively, with 13 bases between them. Looked up from germline, CDR1 is SNHLY and CDR2 is FYNNEI. The DNA for the CDR3 is TGTGCCAGCAGTCCCCAAGGGGGGGCCTATAATTCACCCCTCCACTTT. Translation gives CASSPQGGAYNSPLHF.

This chain uses TRBV19 with TRBJ2-7; no reliable D call. V lost 1 base to trimming and J lost 6 bases, with 7 bases between them. There are 12 residues in the CDR3. In germline, CDR1 is LNHDA, CDR2 SQIVND (reference sequence). CDR3 sequence: CASSIGAGEQYF. The CDR3 DNA follows: TGTGCCAGTAGTATAGGTGCCGGCGAGCAGTACTTC.